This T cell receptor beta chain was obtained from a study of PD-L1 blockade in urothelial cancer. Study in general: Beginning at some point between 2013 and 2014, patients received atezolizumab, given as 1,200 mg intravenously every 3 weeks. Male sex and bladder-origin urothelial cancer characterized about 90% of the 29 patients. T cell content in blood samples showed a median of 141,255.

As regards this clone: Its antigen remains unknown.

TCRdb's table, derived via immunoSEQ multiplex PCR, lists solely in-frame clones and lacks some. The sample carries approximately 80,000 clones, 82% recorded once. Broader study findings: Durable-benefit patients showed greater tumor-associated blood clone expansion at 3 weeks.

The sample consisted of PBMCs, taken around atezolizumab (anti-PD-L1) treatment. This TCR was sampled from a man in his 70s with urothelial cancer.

In DNA, the CDR3 is TGTGCCAGCAGTTACCGGACAGATAACTATGGCTACACCTTC. Protein: CASSYRTDNYGYTF. The rearrangement links TRBV6-6 to TRBJ1-2; the D gene is possibly TRBD1 (6 bases). V dropped 2 bases and J dropped 1 base, with 8 bases sitting between them. The CDR3 is 14 amino acids. CDR1 is MNHNY and CDR2 is SVGAGI in the germline V gene (reference sequence).